These 20 T cell receptor beta chains came from one sample sequenced in a study of CD8+CD57+ T cells in acquired aplastic anemia. TCR beta VDJ combinations and CDR3 sequences were profiled from genomic DNA. MiXCR was run by TCRdb on the reads, yielding one entry per CDR3 protein. The sample shows 150,000 to 200,000 distinct CDR3 sequences, over 40% of them seen only once. Patients selected for sequencing had displayed CD8+CD57+ cell expansion by flow cytometry. The sample comprised sorted CD4+, CD8+, or CD8+CD57+ T cells (not recorded which) from PBMCs. The receptor set was obtained from a human donor with aplastic anemia.

This rearrangement joins TRBV6-1 to TRBJ2-3; possible D gene TRBD2, 6 bases. From germline, CDR1 is MNHNS and CDR2 SASEGT. The CDR3 contains 15 residues. Trimming took 1 base from V and 3 from J, leaving 11 bases between them. For the CDR3, the DNA is TGTGCCAGCAGTGAAGGCCGGGAGAATACAGATACGCAGTATTTT. It encodes CASSEGRENTDTQYF.

The genes are TRBV20-1 and TRBJ2-5, with 11 nucleotides matching TRBD2. The CDR3 is 15 residues long. The V gene end was trimmed by 4 bases and the J gene end by 7 bases; junction bases not matched to a gene: 11. Germline V gives CDR1 DFQATT, CDR2 SNEGSKA (reference sequence). The CDR3 here is CSATALGTSGGTQYF. The CDR3 DNA sequence: TGCAGTGCTACTGCCCTAGGGACTAGCGGAGGGACCCAGTACTTC.

The V gene is TRBV15, the J gene TRBJ2-3; the match to TRBD2 covers 9 bases. The CDR3 extends over 15 amino acids. From germline, CDR1 is LNHNV and CDR2 YYDKDF (reference sequence). The ends lost 1 base at V and 5 bases at J; junction bases unmatched: 4. The CDR3 loop is CATSRATSGGDTQYF. The DNA for the CDR3 is TGTGCCACCAGCAGAGCGACTAGCGGAGGAGATACGCAGTATTTT.

This clonotype was seen only once. A clone one base away is much larger, so this may be a read error. Given the absence of the conserved phenylalanine or tryptophan at the CDR3 end, a read error is likely. CDR3 coding DNA: TGTGCCAGCAGCTTAGGGTCTCAGGGGGCGCGCACTGAAGCTTTCCTT. Translated: CASSLGSQGARTEAFL. The chain uses TRBV7-6 and TRBJ1-1; 8 bases fit TRBD1. The V gene end was trimmed by 1 base and the J gene end by 4 bases; junction bases not matched to a gene: 8. Germline V lookup: CDR1 SGHVS, CDR2 FNYEAQ. The CDR3 is 16 residues long.

This sequence joins TRBV20-1 and TRBJ2-1; 7 bases fit TRBD2. There are 13 residues in the CDR3. Germline-derived CDR1 and CDR2 are DFQATT and SNEGSKA (reference sequence). After removal of 4 bases from V and 9 bases from J, the junction contained 9 bases not matched to a gene. The CDR3 DNA reads TGCAGTGCTATGGGCGGGAGTCGATCTGAGCAGTTCTTC. Its translation is CSAMGGSRSEQFF.

This chain connects TRBV7-9 to TRBJ1-4; no firm D call. V was pared by 0 bases and J by 5 bases, with 7 bases between. Germline loops: CDR1 SEHNR, CDR2 FQNEAQ (reference sequence). This CDR3 is built from 14 residues. The chain's CDR3 is CASSLALANEKLFF. The DNA for the CDR3 is TGTGCCAGCAGCTTAGCCCTAGCGAATGAAAAACTGTTTTTT.

At least ten counts were recorded for this clonotype. This chain joins TRBV3-1 and TRBJ2-5; D uncertain. Germline V gene sequence: CDR1 LGHDT, CDR2 YNNKEL (reference sequence). V lost 1 base and J lost 3, with 3 bases in between. The CDR3 spans 12 residues. CDR3 sequence: CASSQGEETQYF. DNA of the CDR3: TGTGCCAGCAGCCAAGGGGAAGAGACCCAGTACTTC.

CDR3 nucleotides: TGCAGTGCTAGAGACTCACTAGCGGGAGGTCCCGAGCAGTACTTC. Protein sequence: CSARDSLAGGPEQYF. The rearrangement joins TRBV20-1 to TRBJ2-7, with 12 bases aligning to TRBD2. V shed 0 bases, J shed 6 bases, and the junction held 6 bases outside the gene matches. Per germline, CDR1 DFQATT and CDR2 SNEGSKA (reference sequence). The CDR3 consists of 15 residues.

This clonotype was seen many times. The rearrangement links TRBV2 to TRBJ1-4; D call uncertain. CDR3 length: 12 amino acids. Between the trimmed V and J ends, which lost 1 base and 9 bases, there was a span of 6 bases. The germline V gene encodes CDR1 SNHLY and CDR2 FYNNEI. CDR3 sequence reads: CASSEGPQKLFF. The CDR3 nucleotides are TGTGCCAGCAGTGAAGGTCCGCAAAAACTGTTTTTT.

The chain uses TRBV12-3 or TRBV12-4 and TRBJ2-7; no definite D call. V lost 2 bases, J lost 6 bases, and 11 bases lay in between. This CDR3 spans 13 amino acids. This CDR3 reads CASSLLSDGEQYF. The CDR3 DNA sequence: TGTGCCAGCAGTTTATTGTCGGATGGCGAGCAGTACTTC.

This chain uses TRBV24-1 with TRBJ1-2; 8 bases match TRBD1. J was trimmed by 3 bases and V by 1 base; bases with no gene match: 18. The CDR3 is made up of 20 amino acids. The germline gives CDR1 KGHDR, CDR2 SFDVKD. The CDR3 is CATSDFPRPTTGAMDYGYTF. In DNA form, the CDR3 reads TGTGCCACCAGTGATTTCCCTCGTCCTACGACAGGGGCCATGGACTATGGCTACACCTTC.

This clonotype was observed many times. The chain links TRBV11-3 to TRBJ2-5, with TRBD2 matching over 9 bases. Per germline, CDR1 SGHNT and CDR2 YENEEA. V gave up 0 bases and J gave up 7 bases; unmatched junction bases: 3. This CDR3 contains 14 residues. Here the CDR3 reads CASSLDPAGGTQYF. In DNA, the CDR3 is TGTGCCAGCAGCTTAGACCCAGCGGGGGGGACCCAGTACTTC. The full variable domain, rest sourced from reference TRBV11-3 and TRBJ2-5, is EAGVVQSPRYKIIEKKQPVAFWCNPISGHNTLYWYLQNLGQGPELLIRYENEEAVDDSQLPKDRFSAERLKGVDSTLKIQPAELGDSAVYLCASSLDPAGGTQYFGPGTRLLVL.

The chain is built from TRBV10-3 and TRBJ2-3; 11 nucleotides match TRBD2. CDR3 length: 17 residues. The trim removed 5 bases at V and 2 bases at J, leaving 9 bases unmatched. The germline CDR1 and CDR2 sequences are ENHRY and SYGVKD. The CDR3 here is CAISRLGTSGNTDTQYF. The CDR3 bases are TGTGCCATCAGTCGCCTCGGGACTAGCGGAAACACAGATACGCAGTATTTT.

In this sample, this clonotype turned up a few times. This chain links TRBV6-4 with TRBJ1-2; D call uncertain. The CDR3 totals 11 residues. The ends were cut back, 8 bases at V and 2 bases at J, with 6 bases in the middle. Germline V lookup: CDR1 MRHNA, CDR2 SNTAGT. CDR3: CASPPNYGYTF. The CDR3 DNA follows: TGTGCCAGCCCCCCAAACTATGGCTACACCTTC.

This chain connects TRBV11-2 to TRBJ2-3; TRBD2 matches at 10 bases. Germline assignment: CDR1 SGHAT and CDR2 FQNNGV. This CDR3 contains 16 residues. J gave up 4 bases and V 5 bases, and 9 bases lay outside the gene matches. The CDR3 coding sequence is TGTGCCAGCAGCGAAAGTAGCGGGGGGAGCCCAGATACGCAGTATTTT. Protein: CASSESSGGSPDTQYF.

This clonotype was counted only a few times. J is TRBJ2-2 and V is TRBV3-1, with TRBD1 identical over 7 bases. The CDR3 loop spans 14 amino acids. The V and J ends lost 7 bases and 4 bases, in that order; junction bases with no gene match: 6. Germline values: CDR1 LGHDT, CDR2 YNNKEL (reference sequence). The CDR3 sequence: CASTEGAATGELFF. In DNA, the CDR3 is TGTGCCAGCACCGAGGGGGCAGCCACCGGGGAGCTGTTTTTT.

The V call is TRBV9, the J call TRBJ2-7; tentatively, D is TRBD1 (7 bases). Trimming left V 3 bases short and J 6 bases short, with 22 bases between. This CDR3 is built from 16 residues. Germline loops: CDR1 SGDLS, CDR2 YYNGEE. CDR3 DNA sequence: TGTGCCAGCAGCGCAGATTCCCTGACAGGGAGGAGCGAGCAGTACTTC. It yields the protein CASSADSLTGRSEQYF.

This clonotype was found many times. The CDR3 bases are TGCGCCAGCAGCCCCTTGCCAGTGGATGGCTACACCTTC. Translation gives CASSPLPVDGYTF. J is TRBJ1-2 and V is TRBV5-1; D gene ambiguous. The CDR3 consists of 13 residues. CDR1 is SGHRS, CDR2 YFSETQ, per germline. The V end lost 4 bases, the J end lost 6 bases, and 13 bases lay between the germline ends.

This clonotype rates as medium-sized. This chain links TRBV10-3 with TRBJ1-6, with unresolved D. V gave up 4 bases and J gave up 7 bases, with 11 bases separating them. Germline V lookup: CDR1 ENHRY, CDR2 SYGVKD. The CDR3 is made up of 14 amino acids. The CDR3 nucleotides are TGTGCCATCAGTGGCTCAGGCGGCAATTCACCCCTCCACTTT. Amino acids: CAISGSGGNSPLHF.

J is TRBJ1-5 and V is TRBV29-1, with unresolved D. CDR3 size: 16 residues. Germline V gene sequence: CDR1 SQVTM, CDR2 ANQGSEA. The V end was cut by 4 bases, the J end by 4 bases, with 20 bases between. CDR3 in amino acids: CSVVSDPRWGNQPQHF. The CDR3 bases are TGCAGCGTTGTCTCTGACCCTCGTTGGGGAAATCAGCCCCAGCATTTT.